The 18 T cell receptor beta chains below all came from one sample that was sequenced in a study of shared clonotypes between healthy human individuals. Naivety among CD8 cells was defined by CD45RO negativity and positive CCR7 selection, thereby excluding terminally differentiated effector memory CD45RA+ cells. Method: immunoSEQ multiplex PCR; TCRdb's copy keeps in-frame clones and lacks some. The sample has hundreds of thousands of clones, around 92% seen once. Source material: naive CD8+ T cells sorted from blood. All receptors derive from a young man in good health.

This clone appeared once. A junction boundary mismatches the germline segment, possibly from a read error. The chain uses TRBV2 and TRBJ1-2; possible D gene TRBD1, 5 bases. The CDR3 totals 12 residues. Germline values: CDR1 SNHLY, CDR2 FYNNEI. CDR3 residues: CASSEATALLSF. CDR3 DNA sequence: TGTGCCAGCAGTGAAGCGACAGCGCTCCTCTCCTTC. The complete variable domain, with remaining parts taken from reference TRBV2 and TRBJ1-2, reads EPEVTQTPSHQVTQMGQEVILRCVPISNHLYFYWYRQILGQKVEFLVSFYNNEISEKSEIFDDQFSVERPDGSNFTLKIRSTKLEDSAMYFCASSEATALLSFGSGTRLTVV.

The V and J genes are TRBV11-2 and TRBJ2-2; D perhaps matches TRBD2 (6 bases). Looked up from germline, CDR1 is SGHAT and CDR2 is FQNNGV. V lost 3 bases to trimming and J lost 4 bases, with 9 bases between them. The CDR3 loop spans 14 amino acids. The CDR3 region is CASSFVGGTGELFF. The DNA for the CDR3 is TGTGCCAGCAGCTTTGTCGGGGGCACCGGGGAGCTGTTTTTT.

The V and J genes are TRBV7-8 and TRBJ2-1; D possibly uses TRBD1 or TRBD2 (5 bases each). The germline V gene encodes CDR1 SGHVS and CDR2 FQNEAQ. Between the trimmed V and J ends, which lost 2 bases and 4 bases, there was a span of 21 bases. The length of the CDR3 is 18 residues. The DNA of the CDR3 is TGTGCCAGCAGCTTACCCCAGTCGGGACCCACCGAATACAATGAGCAGTTCTTC. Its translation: CASSLPQSGPTEYNEQFF.

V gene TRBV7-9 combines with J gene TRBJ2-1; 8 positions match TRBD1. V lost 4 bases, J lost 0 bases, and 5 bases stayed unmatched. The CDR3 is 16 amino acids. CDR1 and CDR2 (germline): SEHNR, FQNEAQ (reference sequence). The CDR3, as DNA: TGTGCCAGCAGCTCGACAGGGGCAAGCTCCTACAATGAGCAGTTCTTC. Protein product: CASSSTGASSYNEQFF.

The CDR3 DNA is TGTGCCTGGAGTGTGGCGCGGGAGACCCAGTACTTC. This sequence encodes CAWSVARETQYF. The gene calls are TRBV30 and TRBJ2-5; D gene ambiguous. V was cut by 0 bases and J by 5 bases, with 7 bases left in between. CDR3 size: 12 residues. The germline V gene encodes CDR1 GTSNPN and CDR2 SVGIG (reference sequence).

The CDR3 nucleotides read TGTGCCAGCACCCCCACTAGCGGGGGCCCCTACGAGCAGTACTTC. Protein: CASTPTSGGPYEQYF. The chain employs TRBV2 and TRBJ2-7, with TRBD2 matching over 11 bases. V dropped 7 bases and J dropped 2; count of bases not matched to a gene: 7. This CDR3 is 15 amino acids long. Germline V gene data show CDR1 as SNHLY and CDR2 as FYNNEI. Based on the CDR3 plus reference TRBV2 and TRBJ2-7, the full variable domain is EPEVTQTPSHQVTQMGQEVILRCVPISNHLYFYWYRQILGQKVEFLVSFYNNEISEKSEIFDDQFSVERPDGSNFTLKIRSTKLEDSAMYFCASTPTSGGPYEQYFGPGTRLTVT.

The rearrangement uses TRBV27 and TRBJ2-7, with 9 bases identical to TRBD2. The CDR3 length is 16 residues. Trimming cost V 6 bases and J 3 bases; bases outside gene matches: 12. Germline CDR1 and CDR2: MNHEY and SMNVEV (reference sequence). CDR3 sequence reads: CASSSSSGMVDYEQYF. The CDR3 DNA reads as TGTGCCAGCAGCTCCTCTAGCGGGATGGTAGACTACGAGCAGTACTTC.

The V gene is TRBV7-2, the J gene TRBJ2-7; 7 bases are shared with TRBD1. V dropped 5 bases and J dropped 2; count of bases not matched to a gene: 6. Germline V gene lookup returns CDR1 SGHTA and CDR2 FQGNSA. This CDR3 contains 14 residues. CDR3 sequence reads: CASSPRTGPYEQYF. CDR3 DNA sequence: TGTGCCAGCAGCCCCCGGACAGGACCCTACGAGCAGTACTTC.

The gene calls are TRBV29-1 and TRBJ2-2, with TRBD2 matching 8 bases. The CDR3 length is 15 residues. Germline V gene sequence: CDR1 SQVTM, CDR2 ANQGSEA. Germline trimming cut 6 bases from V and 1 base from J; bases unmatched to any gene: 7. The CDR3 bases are TGCAGCGTGGAGGGTAGCGGGGAGAACACCGGGGAGCTGTTTTTT. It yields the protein CSVEGSGENTGELFF.

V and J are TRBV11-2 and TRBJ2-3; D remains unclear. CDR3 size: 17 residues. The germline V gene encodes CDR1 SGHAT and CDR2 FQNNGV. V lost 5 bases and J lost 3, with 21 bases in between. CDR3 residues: CASSHTGPRVPTDTQYF. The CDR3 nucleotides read TGTGCCAGCAGCCATACGGGTCCTCGGGTCCCGACAGATACGCAGTATTTT.

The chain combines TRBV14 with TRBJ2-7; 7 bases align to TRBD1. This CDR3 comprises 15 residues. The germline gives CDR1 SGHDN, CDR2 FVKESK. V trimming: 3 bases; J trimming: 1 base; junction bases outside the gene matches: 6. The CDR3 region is CASSQTPGQSYEQYF. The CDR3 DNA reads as TGTGCCAGCAGCCAGACTCCGGGACAGTCCTACGAGCAGTACTTC.

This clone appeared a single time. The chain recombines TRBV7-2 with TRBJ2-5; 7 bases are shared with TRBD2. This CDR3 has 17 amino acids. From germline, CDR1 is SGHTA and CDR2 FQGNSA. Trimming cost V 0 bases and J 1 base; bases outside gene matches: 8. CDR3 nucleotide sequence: TGTGCCAGCAGCTTAGCGGGGGGGAACCTAGGCCAAGAGACCCAGTACTTC. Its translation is CASSLAGGNLGQETQYF.

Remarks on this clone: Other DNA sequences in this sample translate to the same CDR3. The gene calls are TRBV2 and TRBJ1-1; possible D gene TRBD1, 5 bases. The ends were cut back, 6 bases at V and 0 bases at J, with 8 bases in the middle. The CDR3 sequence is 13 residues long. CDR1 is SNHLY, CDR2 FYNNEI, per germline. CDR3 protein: CASRGLLNTEAFF. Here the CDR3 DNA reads TGTGCCAGCAGGGGACTTTTGAACACTGAAGCTTTCTTT.

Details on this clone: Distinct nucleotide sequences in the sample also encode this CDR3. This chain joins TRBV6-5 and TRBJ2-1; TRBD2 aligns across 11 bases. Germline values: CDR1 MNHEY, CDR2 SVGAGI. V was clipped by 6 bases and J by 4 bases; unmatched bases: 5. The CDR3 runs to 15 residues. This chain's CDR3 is CASSRLAGGYNEQFF. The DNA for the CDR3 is TGTGCCAGCAGCCGCCTAGCGGGAGGTTACAATGAGCAGTTCTTC.

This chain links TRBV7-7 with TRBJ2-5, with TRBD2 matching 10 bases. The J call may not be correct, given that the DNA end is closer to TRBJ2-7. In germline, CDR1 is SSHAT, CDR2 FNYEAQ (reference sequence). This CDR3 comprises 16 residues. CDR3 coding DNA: TGTGCCAGCAGCCCTGGCCCTAGCGGGAGCTCCTACGAGCAGTACTTC. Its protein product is CASSPGPSGSSYEQYF.

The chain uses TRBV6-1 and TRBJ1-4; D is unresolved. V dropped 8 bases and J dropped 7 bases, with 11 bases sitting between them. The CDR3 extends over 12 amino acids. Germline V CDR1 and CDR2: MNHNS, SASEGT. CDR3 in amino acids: CASEAWGEKLFF. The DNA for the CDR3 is TGTGCCAGCGAGGCCTGGGGTGAAAAACTGTTTTTT.

The CDR3 coding sequence is TGTGCCAGCAGAGGACTGCGGCAGTACTTC. Translated: CASRGLRQYF. The chain is built from TRBV2 and TRBJ2-7; D may be TRBD2 (5 bases). The CDR3 runs 10 residues. Germline CDR1 and CDR2: SNHLY and FYNNEI. Trimming pared 6 bases from V and 9 bases from J, leaving 9 bases between.

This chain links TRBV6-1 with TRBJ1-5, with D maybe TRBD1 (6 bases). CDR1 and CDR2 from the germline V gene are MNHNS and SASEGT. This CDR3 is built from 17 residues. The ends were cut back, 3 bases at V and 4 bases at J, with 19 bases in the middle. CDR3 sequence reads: CASSDIGTIGGNQPQHF. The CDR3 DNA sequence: TGTGCCAGCAGTGATATAGGGACCATAGGGGGGAATCAGCCCCAGCATTTT.